These 13 T cell receptor beta chains were sequenced from one sample in a study of response to subunit inactivated influenza vaccine. TCRdb re-called the RT-PCR reads with MiXCR, one entry per CDR3 protein. The sample carries a few hundred thousand distinct CDR3 sequences, just over 20% recorded once. The specimen was PBMCs from blood, collected approximately 22 months after vaccination. These receptors were obtained from a man aged 45 to 75 who received an inactivated influenza vaccine.

This clonotype was seen more than once but under ten times. The chain uses TRBV5-1 and TRBJ2-3; TRBD1 aligns across 8 bases. In germline, CDR1 is SGHRS, CDR2 YFSETQ. The CDR3 is 15 residues long. V dropped 2 bases and J dropped 4; count of bases not matched to a gene: 6. The CDR3 region is CASSFGPGGPDTQYF. In DNA form, the CDR3 reads TGCGCCAGCAGCTTTGGGCCAGGGGGCCCAGATACGCAGTATTTT.

A few counts support this clonotype. The chain links TRBV10-3 to TRBJ2-1, with TRBD1 matching 7 bases. The germline CDR1 and CDR2 sequences are ENHRY and SYGVKD. V lost 6 bases to trimming and J lost 5 bases; unmatched junction nucleotides: 4. The CDR3 covers 13 residues. CDR3 DNA sequence: TGTGCCATCAGCCCTACAGGGGACAATGAGCAGTTCTTC. Translated: CAISPTGDNEQFF.

This chain connects TRBV20-1 to TRBJ2-1, with 9 bases matching TRBD2. Unmatched junction bases numbered 9, after V lost 4 bases and J lost 8 bases. Per the germline V gene, CDR1 is DFQATT and CDR2 is SNEGSKA (reference sequence). The length of the CDR3 is 14 residues. This chain's CDR3 is CSAKGVAGVDEQFF. The DNA of the CDR3 is TGCAGTGCTAAGGGGGTAGCGGGAGTTGATGAGCAGTTCTTC.

V is TRBV29-1 and J is TRBJ2-1; 9 bases agree with TRBD2. This CDR3 is built from 14 residues. Germline lookup yields CDR1 SQVTM and CDR2 ANQGSEA. With 7 bases clipped from V and 5 bases from J, the junction kept 9 bases outside the gene matches. CDR3 loop: CSAKAGGFNNEQFF. The CDR3 nucleotides are TGCAGCGCGAAAGCGGGGGGCTTTAACAATGAGCAGTTCTTC.

The chain is built from TRBV28 and TRBJ2-1, with 9 bases aligning to TRBD2. J lost 7 bases, V lost 5 bases, and 15 bases had no gene match. Germline V lookup: CDR1 MDHEN, CDR2 SYDVKM. The CDR3 contains 17 residues. The DNA for the CDR3 is TGTGCCAGCAGTCCACTTTATGGCGGGGGGGCAGGTAATGAGCAGTTCTTC. It yields the protein CASSPLYGGGAGNEQFF.

This clonotype was counted only a few times. V is TRBV6-5 and J is TRBJ2-2; D may be TRBD1 (5 bases). The germline V gene has CDR1 MNHEY and CDR2 SVGAGI. V dropped 4 bases and J dropped 1 base, with 10 bases sitting between them. There are 15 residues in the CDR3. The CDR3 spells CASSFLQENTGELFF. The CDR3 DNA follows: TGTGCCAGCAGTTTTTTACAGGAGAACACCGGGGAGCTGTTTTTT.

The chain recombines TRBV16 with TRBJ1-5; D gene unclear. There are 13 residues in the CDR3. The germline V gene encodes CDR1 KGHSY and CDR2 FQNENV. The ends were cut back, 0 bases at V and 6 bases at J, with 6 bases in the middle. This CDR3 is CASSQSSVQPQHF. The CDR3 DNA reads as TGTGCCAGCAGCCAATCATCGGTTCAGCCCCAGCATTTT. The variable domain in full, completed from reference TRBV16 and TRBJ1-5, reads GEEVAQTPKHLVRGEGQKAKLYCAPIKGHSYVFWYQQVLKNEFKFLISFQNENVFDETGMPKERFSAKCLPNSPCSLEIQATKLEDSAVYFCASSQSSVQPQHFGDGTRLSIL.

This clonotype was picked up a small number of times. V and J are TRBV11-1 and TRBJ2-5, with D perhaps matching TRBD1 (5 bases). Trimming stripped 4 bases from V and 3 bases from J, with 15 bases between. The germline V gene has CDR1 SGHAT and CDR2 FQDESV (reference sequence). The CDR3 sequence is 15 residues long. The CDR3 region has the DNA TGTGCCAGCAGCTCAGCCAGGGATTCGGAAGAGACCCAGTACTTC. Amino acids: CASSSARDSEETQYF.

The rearrangement joins TRBV7-2 to TRBJ2-4; 7 positions match TRBD2. The CDR3 runs 16 residues. Trimming took 5 bases from V and 3 from J; bases not matched to a gene: 10. CDR1 and CDR2 (germline): SGHTA, FQGNSA. The DNA for the CDR3 is TGTGCCAGCAGCGTCGCGGGGTCGGGAGGCAAAAACATTCAGTACTTC. The encoded protein is CASSVAGSGGKNIQYF.

This chain links TRBV7-2 with TRBJ2-3, with D perhaps matching TRBD2 (7 bases). The CDR3 length is 13 residues. The germline V gene encodes CDR1 SGHTA and CDR2 FQGNSA. Trimming left V 11 bases short and J 6 bases short, with 18 bases between. CDR3 sequence: CAESGGGVDTQYF. In nucleotides, the CDR3 is TGTGCCGAATCGGGGGGCGGTGTGGATACGCAGTATTTT.

This clonotype was seen repeatedly, ten times or more. The CDR3 protein is CASSLISGKETQYF. DNA of the CDR3: TGTGCCAGCAGCCTCATTAGCGGGAAAGAGACCCAGTACTTC. The chain combines TRBV3-1 with TRBJ2-5; TRBD2 matches at 8 bases. Germline-derived CDR1 and CDR2 are LGHDT and YNNKEL (reference sequence). Germline trimming cut 4 bases from V and 3 bases from J; bases unmatched to any gene: 4. CDR3 length: 14 residues.

This chain connects TRBV27 to TRBJ1-3; D gene unclear. The CDR3 extends over 15 amino acids. The V end was cut by 10 bases, the J end by 0 bases, with 16 bases between. Germline loops: CDR1 MNHEY, CDR2 SMNVEV (reference sequence). The CDR3 DNA reads TGTGCCACAATCGAGGGTGGAAACTCTGGAAACACCATATATTTT. Translation: CATIEGGNSGNTIYF.

The chain recombines TRBV21-1 with TRBJ2-1; TRBD1 is taken as the D call from the table, unchecked against the DNA. TRBV21-1 is annotated as a pseudogene. This CDR3 spans 15 amino acids. The CDR3 is CASSTPWTGSDEQFF. The CDR3 coding sequence is TGTGCCAGCAGCACCCCATGGACAGGGAGTGATGAGCAGTTCTTC.